This TCR beta chain emerged from a study of tumor and adjacent non-tumor tissue in lung cancer. Looking at the study overall: The cohort had 12 to 13 adenocarcinoma, 2 squamous cell and 1 small cell patients.

A single count supports this clonotype. Its antigen is not identified. At one boundary the junction diverges from the germline segment, which might be a read error. Looked up from germline, CDR1 is SGHDN and CDR2 is FVKESK. The CDR3 consists of 17 residues. Broader study findings: Higher tumor TCR diversity was associated with shorter survival.

The library came from three nested PCR rounds adapted from ARM-PCR protocols. Each CDR3 protein is one row after TCRdb ran MiXCR on the multiplex PCR reads. This sample has more than 45,000 distinct CDR3 sequences; about 80% occur once, and the top ten carry over 20%. This sample's RNA came from whole unsorted tissue. The normal lung tissue was taken more than 3 cm from the tumor edge. Between August and November 2014, newly diagnosed, chemotherapy-naive lung cancer patients underwent thoracic surgery in China. The sequenced material came from distant non-tumor lung tissue. This TCR was recovered from an older woman with non-small cell lung cancer. This rearrangement joins TRBV14 to TRBJ1-6, with 9 bases lining up with TRBD1. The CDR3: CASIQGKTGGGNSPFHF. The CDR3 DNA follows: TGTGCCAGCATCCAAGGAAAGACAGGGGGAGGCAATTCACCCTTCCACTTT.